This T cell receptor beta chain was identified during a study of blood T cell repertoires in COVID-19. Overall study context: Samples came from the United States, Italy and Spain, spanning acute and convalescent COVID-19.

How the authors handled the data: Estimated nucleated cell counts came from reference gene primer amplification. Clones were sequenced by immunoSEQ multiplex PCR, and TCRdb holds only the in-frame ones, with some missing. V and J calls and clone size follow that table, whereas D and trimming were derived from the DNA. The sample lists around 130,000 clones, 77% occurring once. This clonotype was obtained from a human donor in a cohort sampled during active COVID-19. The sample taken for sequencing was peripheral blood.

In DNA, the CDR3 is TGTGCCAGCAGCCCTAGGACAGAGAGGGGCTCCTACGAGCAGTACTTC. Translated, it gives CASSPRTERGSYEQYF. This sequence joins TRBV11-3 and TRBJ2-7; D possibly corresponds to TRBD1 (6 bases). In germline, CDR1 is SGHNT, CDR2 YENEEA. The CDR3 extends over 16 amino acids. V lost 5 bases to trimming and J lost 0 bases, with 17 bases between them.